Presented here are 24 T cell receptor beta chains from one specimen sequenced in a study of shared clonotypes between healthy human individuals. Clones were read by immunoSEQ multiplex PCR, and TCRdb kept only the in-frame ones, dropping some. The sample lists approximately 2,200,000 clones, 85% to 95% seen once, with around 1.7% in the top ten. The naive CD8 subset, CD45RO-negative cells positively selected for CCR7, excluded terminally differentiated effector memory CD45RA+ cells. What was sequenced was naive CD8+ T cells from PBMCs. Receptors were obtained from a man aged 18 to 35 in good health. Some clones in this sample may be carry-over from other donors' samples.

The genes are TRBV7-8 and TRBJ2-7; 10 nucleotides match TRBD2. CDR3 length: 16 residues. The junction had 5 bases not matched to a gene; V was cut back by 3 bases and J by 0 bases. From germline, CDR1 is SGHVS and CDR2 FQNEAQ. The CDR3 is CASSFPSGSHSYEQYF. DNA of the CDR3: TGTGCCAGCAGCTTTCCTAGCGGGAGCCACTCCTACGAGCAGTACTTC.

In nucleotides, the CDR3 is TGTGCCAGCAGCGTATGGACCGGCAGCAACAATGAGCAGTTCTTC. Translation: CASSVWTGSNNEQFF. The chain joins TRBV9 to TRBJ2-1; no clear D gene. Deletions cut 1 base from V and 5 bases from J, with 13 bases between. Germline V CDR1 and CDR2: SGDLS, YYNGEE. The CDR3 covers 15 residues.

The rearrangement joins TRBV28 to TRBJ1-1; 7 positions agree with TRBD1. The CDR3 loop spans 15 amino acids. CDR1 is MDHEN and CDR2 is SYDVKM in the germline V gene. Trimming cost V 3 bases and J 4 bases; bases outside gene matches: 8. As DNA, the CDR3 is TGTGCCAGCAGTTTGACCCAGGGACAGACCACTGAAGCTTTCTTT. It specifies CASSLTQGQTTEAFF. The full variable domain, with the rest looked up from reference TRBV28 and TRBJ1-1, is DVKVTQSSRYLVKRTGEKVFLECVQDMDHENMFWYRQDPGLGLRLIYFSYDVKMKEKGDIPEGYSVSREKKERFSLILESASTNQTSMYLCASSLTQGQTTEAFFGQGTRLTVV.

This chain connects TRBV5-1 to TRBJ2-5, with D possibly being TRBD2 (6 bases). Trimming shortened V by 0 bases and J by 2 bases, and 14 bases separated the two germline ends. The germline V gene has CDR1 SGHRS and CDR2 YFSETQ. The CDR3 loop spans 16 amino acids. The CDR3 protein is CASSLGLKAGQETQYF. CDR3 bases: TGCGCCAGCAGCTTGGGGTTAAAGGCGGGGCAAGAGACCCAGTACTTC.

This clone showed up just once. The rearrangement links TRBV5-6 to TRBJ2-3; TRBD1 matches 8 bases. Germline CDR1 reads SGHDT; CDR2 reads YYEEEE. V trimming: 4 bases; J trimming: 2 bases; junction bases outside the gene matches: 12. The CDR3 extends over 17 amino acids. The CDR3 DNA is TGTGCCAGCAGCCCAAAGACAGGGGCCGGATACACAGATACGCAGTATTTT. As protein: CASSPKTGAGYTDTQYF.

CDR3 sequence: CASSRQDTRSNEQYF. CDR3 coding DNA: TGTGCCAGCTCACGACAGGACACCCGTTCTAATGAGCAGTACTTC. The chain recombines TRBV18 with TRBJ2-7; a weak D match, TRBD1 (6 bases). Germline loops: CDR1 KGHSH, CDR2 LQKENI. Trimming removed 4 bases from V and 7 bases from J, with 20 bases in between. This CDR3 has 15 amino acids.

This clone turned up a few times. Within the sample, other DNA sequences also encode this same CDR3. The chain uses TRBV6-5 and TRBJ2-7; D might be TRBD1 (5 bases). Germline V gene sequence: CDR1 MNHEY, CDR2 SVGAGI. The CDR3 runs to 14 residues. Trimming left V 0 bases short and J 1 base short, with 7 bases between. The CDR3 sequence: CASSYSDSSYEQYF. The CDR3 DNA is TGTGCCAGCAGTTACTCAGACAGTTCCTACGAGCAGTACTTC.

The V gene is TRBV19, the J gene TRBJ2-2; the match to TRBD1 covers 11 bases. Trimming took 7 bases from V and 5 from J; bases not matched to a gene: 6. Germline-derived CDR1 and CDR2 are LNHDA and SQIVND (reference sequence). The CDR3 sequence is 15 residues long. CDR3 sequence: CASMVGTGGTGELFF. The CDR3 DNA reads as TGTGCCAGTATGGTCGGGACAGGGGGTACCGGGGAGCTGTTTTTT.

V gene TRBV27 combines with J gene TRBJ2-7, with 8 nucleotides matching TRBD2. V lost 2 bases, J lost 3 bases, and 9 bases stayed unmatched. Per germline, CDR1 MNHEY and CDR2 SMNVEV (reference sequence). CDR3 length: 16 residues. The CDR3 sequence is CASSLQSSSGFYEQYF. In DNA form, the CDR3 reads TGTGCCAGCAGTTTACAATCGTCTAGCGGGTTCTACGAGCAGTACTTC.

The chain carries TRBV30 and TRBJ2-1; D is undetermined. Germline CDR1 GTSNPN, CDR2 SVGIG (reference sequence). V was shortened by 5 bases and J by 9 bases, with 8 bases between the two germline ends. The CDR3 consists of 10 residues. CDR3 region: CAWLEFEQFF. CDR3 DNA: TGTGCCTGGCTAGAATTTGAGCAGTTCTTC. Full variable domain (rest looked up from reference TRBV30 and TRBJ2-1): SQTIHQWPATLVQPVGSPLSLECTVEGTSNPNLYWYRQAAGRGLQLLFYSVGIGQISSEVPQNLSASRPQDRQFILSSKKLLLSDSGFYLCAWLEFEQFFGPGTRLTVL.

This clone appeared a single time. The chain has TRBV7-9 and TRBJ2-5; TRBD1 agrees at 7 bases. The CDR3 loop spans 16 amino acids. Germline CDR1 and CDR2: SEHNR and FQNEAQ (reference sequence). The V segment lost 5 bases and the J segment 3 bases; nucleotides outside the gene matches: 12. DNA of the CDR3: TGTGCCAGCAGCAGTAACAGGGGAAGTGAGGAAGAGACCCAGTACTTC. It encodes CASSSNRGSEEETQYF.

On this clone: At one end the junction does not follow the germline gene, possibly because of a read error. The rearrangement uses TRBV7-9 and TRBJ1-1; no clear D. The CDR3 consists of 14 residues. Germline CDR1 reads SEHNR; CDR2 reads FQNEAQ (reference sequence). CDR3 protein: CASSLAGPNSEAFF. CDR3 DNA sequence: TGTGCCAGCAGCTTAGCCGGGCCGAACTCTGAAGCTTTCTTT.

The CDR3 loop reads CASSQERTGASYEQYF. The DNA of the CDR3 is TGCGCCAGCAGCCAAGAAAGGACAGGAGCCTCCTACGAGCAGTACTTC. The chain links TRBV4-1 to TRBJ2-7, with 7 nucleotides matching TRBD1. Germline values: CDR1 MGHRA, CDR2 YSYEKL. The CDR3 spans 16 residues. The junction had 5 bases not matched to a gene; V was cut back by 0 bases and J by 0 bases.

The genes are TRBV11-1 and TRBJ2-5, with 7 nucleotides matching TRBD2. V dropped 3 bases and J dropped 5; count of bases not matched to a gene: 6. The CDR3 length is 14 residues. Germline-derived CDR1 and CDR2 are SGHAT and FQDESV (reference sequence). The CDR3 loop reads CASSLAGVQETQYF. As DNA, the CDR3 is TGTGCCAGCAGCTTGGCGGGAGTCCAGGAGACCCAGTACTTC.

Only one count was recorded for this clone. Different DNA sequences within this sample yield the same CDR3. The chain employs TRBV27 and TRBJ2-5, with TRBD2 matching over 14 bases. The CDR3 contains 15 residues. With V trimmed by 5 bases and J by 4 bases, 3 bases remained unmatched. The V gene's germline CDR1 is MNHEY and CDR2 SMNVEV (reference sequence). CDR3 bases: TGTGCCAGCAGTCCAGGACTAGCGGGAGGAGAGACCCAGTACTTC. Protein sequence: CASSPGLAGGETQYF.

The genes are TRBV27 and TRBJ1-1; D remains ambiguous. The V gene's germline CDR1 is MNHEY and CDR2 SMNVEV (reference sequence). Trimming pared 4 bases from V and 0 bases from J, leaving 6 bases between. This CDR3 is built from 13 residues. The CDR3 here is CASSYLLNTEAFF. For the CDR3, the DNA is TGTGCCAGCAGTTACCTTCTGAACACTGAAGCTTTCTTT.

This chain uses TRBV27 with TRBJ1-5; D possibly corresponds to TRBD1 (5 bases). V was cut by 0 bases and J by 4 bases, with 7 bases left in between. Germline V CDR1 and CDR2: MNHEY, SMNVEV (reference sequence). The CDR3 extends over 14 amino acids. CDR3 sequence (DNA): TGTGCCAGCAGTTTATCTGCAGGGAATCAGCCCCAGCATTTT. As protein: CASSLSAGNQPQHF.

This chain connects TRBV11-2 to TRBJ2-7, with D perhaps matching TRBD2 (7 bases). The CDR3 is 15 amino acids. Trimming shortened V by 5 bases and J by 5 bases, and 19 bases separated the two germline ends. Germline assignment: CDR1 SGHAT and CDR2 FQNNGV. CDR3 sequence (DNA): TGTGCCAGCAGCCGTGAGGGGGAGGGTTACCACGAGCAGTACTTC. Its protein is CASSREGEGYHEQYF.

CDR3: CASSGFGEKGQGPPHEQYF. CDR3 DNA: TGTGCCAGCAGCGGCTTTGGGGAAAAGGGACAGGGACCTCCCCACGAGCAGTACTTC. The gene calls are TRBV13 and TRBJ2-7; 9 bases align to TRBD1. In germline, CDR1 is PRHDT, CDR2 FYEKMQ (reference sequence). After removal of 5 bases from V and 5 bases from J, the junction contained 22 bases not matched to a gene. The CDR3 covers 19 residues.

Notes on this clone: The same CDR3 arises from other DNA sequences in this sample as well. The genes are TRBV27 and TRBJ2-3, with no clear D. V dropped 4 bases and J dropped 2 bases, with 4 bases sitting between them. CDR1 is MNHEY and CDR2 is SMNVEV in the germline V gene (reference sequence). The CDR3 has 12 amino acids. CDR3: CASSSHTDTQYF. In DNA, the CDR3 is TGTGCCAGCAGTTCCCACACAGATACGCAGTATTTT.

This chain links TRBV28 with TRBJ1-2; TRBD1 agrees at 8 bases. J was trimmed by 6 bases and V by 10 bases; bases with no gene match: 13. The CDR3 is made up of 14 amino acids. Germline CDR1 MDHEN, CDR2 SYDVKM. CDR3 amino acids: CAISMTGEVDGYTF. The CDR3 DNA is TGTGCCATCTCTATGACAGGGGAGGTGGATGGCTACACCTTC.

This clone was recorded only once. Distinct nucleotide sequences in the sample also encode this CDR3. The rearrangement uses TRBV4-1 and TRBJ2-1; 7 positions match TRBD2. The CDR3 is 15 residues long. Germline-derived CDR1 and CDR2 are MGHRA and YSYEKL. Trimming at V came to 0 bases and at J to 2 bases, leaving 1 base not matched to a gene. CDR3 in amino acids: CASSQEAGPYNEQFF. CDR3 bases: TGCGCCAGCAGCCAAGAAGCGGGGCCCTACAATGAGCAGTTCTTC.

V is TRBV7-9 and J is TRBJ1-2; D not resolved. Germline CDR1 is SEHNR and CDR2 is FQNEAQ (reference sequence). The CDR3 sequence is 13 residues long. Trimming took 8 bases from V and 2 from J, leaving 12 bases between them. CDR3 sequence: CASGNPRNYGYTF. CDR3 coding DNA: TGTGCCAGCGGCAACCCTAGGAACTATGGCTACACCTTC. Full variable domain (missing parts from reference TRBV7-9 and TRBJ1-2): DTGVSQNPRHKITKRGQNVTFRCDPISEHNRLYWYRQTLGQGPEFLTYFQNEAQLEKSRLLSDRFSAERPKGSFSTLEIQRTEQGDSAMYLCASGNPRNYGYTFGSGTRLTVV.

The J gene is TRBJ2-1, the V gene TRBV19, with 9 bases that match TRBD1. Germline assignment: CDR1 LNHDA and CDR2 SQIVND (reference sequence). The CDR3 totals 16 residues. V shed 8 bases and J 4 bases; nucleotides not matched to a gene: 12. In DNA form, the CDR3 reads TGTGCCAGTTCTTCTAGGCGACAGGGGGTTTACAATGAGCAGTTCTTC. It codes for CASSSRRQGVYNEQFF.